This T cell receptor (beta chain) came from a study of Graves' ophthalmopathy and Graves' hyperthyroidism. This clonotype came up a few times. The TCR beta CDR3 regions underwent amplification from RNA transcripts. HTBI primers primed a first-round RT-PCR, and a second-round multiplex PCR followed. TCRdb reanalysed the multiplex PCR reads using MiXCR and keeps one entry per CDR3 protein. In the table there are roughly 700,000 distinct CDR3 sequences, roughly two fifths of which are singletons. The receptor was isolated from an adult man with Graves' ophthalmopathy. The specimen sequenced was peripheral blood.

CDR3 protein: CASSLALWGDKETQYF. DNA for the CDR3: TGTGCCAGCAGCTTAGCGCTATGGGGGGACAAAGAGACCCAGTACTTC. This chain uses TRBV7-2 with TRBJ2-5, with D perhaps assigned TRBD1 or TRBD2 (6 bases each). V lost 0 bases, J lost 3 bases, and 14 bases lay in between. CDR3 length: 16 amino acids. The germline V gene has CDR1 SGHTA and CDR2 FQGNSA.